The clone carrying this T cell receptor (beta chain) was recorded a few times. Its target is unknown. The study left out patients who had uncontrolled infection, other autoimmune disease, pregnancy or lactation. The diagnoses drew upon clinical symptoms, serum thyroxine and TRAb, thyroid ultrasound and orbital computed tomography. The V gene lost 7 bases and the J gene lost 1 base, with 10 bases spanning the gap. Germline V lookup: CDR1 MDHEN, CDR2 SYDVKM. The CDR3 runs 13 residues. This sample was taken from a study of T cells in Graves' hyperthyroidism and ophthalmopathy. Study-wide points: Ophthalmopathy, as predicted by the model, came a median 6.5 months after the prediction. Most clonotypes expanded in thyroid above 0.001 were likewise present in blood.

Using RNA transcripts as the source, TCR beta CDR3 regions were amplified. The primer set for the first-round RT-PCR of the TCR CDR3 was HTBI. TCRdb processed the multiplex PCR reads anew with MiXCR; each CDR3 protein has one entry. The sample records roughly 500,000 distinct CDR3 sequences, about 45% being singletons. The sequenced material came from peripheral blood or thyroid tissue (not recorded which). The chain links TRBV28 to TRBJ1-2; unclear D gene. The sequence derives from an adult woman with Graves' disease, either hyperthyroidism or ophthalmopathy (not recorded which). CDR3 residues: CASISGFNYGYTF. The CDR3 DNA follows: TGTGCCAGCATTTCAGGCTTTAACTATGGCTACACCTTC.